This note documents a single TCR beta chain sequence. The data were produced by immunoSEQ multiplex PCR, yet TCRdb's version contains in-frame clones alone and is incomplete. The sample consists of 40,000 to 60,000 clones, 85% to 95% of them appearing once. This entry comes from a study of T cell changes during pregnancy in multiple sclerosis. The CDR3 has 18 residues. The V gene lost 2 bases and the J gene lost 0 bases, with 16 bases spanning the gap. CDR1 and CDR2 from the germline V gene are LNHDA and SQIVND (reference sequence). Sequenced here: CD4+ T cells from peripheral blood mononuclear cells, sampled in the third trimester of pregnancy. The gene calls are TRBV19 and TRBJ1-4; D is possibly TRBD1 (6 bases). The receptor comes from a female donor with multiple sclerosis, enrolled in a pregnancy study. The CDR3: CASSITLDRSATNEKLFF. The CDR3, as DNA: TGTGCCAGTAGTATAACTCTCGACAGGAGTGCAACTAATGAAAAACTGTTTTTT.